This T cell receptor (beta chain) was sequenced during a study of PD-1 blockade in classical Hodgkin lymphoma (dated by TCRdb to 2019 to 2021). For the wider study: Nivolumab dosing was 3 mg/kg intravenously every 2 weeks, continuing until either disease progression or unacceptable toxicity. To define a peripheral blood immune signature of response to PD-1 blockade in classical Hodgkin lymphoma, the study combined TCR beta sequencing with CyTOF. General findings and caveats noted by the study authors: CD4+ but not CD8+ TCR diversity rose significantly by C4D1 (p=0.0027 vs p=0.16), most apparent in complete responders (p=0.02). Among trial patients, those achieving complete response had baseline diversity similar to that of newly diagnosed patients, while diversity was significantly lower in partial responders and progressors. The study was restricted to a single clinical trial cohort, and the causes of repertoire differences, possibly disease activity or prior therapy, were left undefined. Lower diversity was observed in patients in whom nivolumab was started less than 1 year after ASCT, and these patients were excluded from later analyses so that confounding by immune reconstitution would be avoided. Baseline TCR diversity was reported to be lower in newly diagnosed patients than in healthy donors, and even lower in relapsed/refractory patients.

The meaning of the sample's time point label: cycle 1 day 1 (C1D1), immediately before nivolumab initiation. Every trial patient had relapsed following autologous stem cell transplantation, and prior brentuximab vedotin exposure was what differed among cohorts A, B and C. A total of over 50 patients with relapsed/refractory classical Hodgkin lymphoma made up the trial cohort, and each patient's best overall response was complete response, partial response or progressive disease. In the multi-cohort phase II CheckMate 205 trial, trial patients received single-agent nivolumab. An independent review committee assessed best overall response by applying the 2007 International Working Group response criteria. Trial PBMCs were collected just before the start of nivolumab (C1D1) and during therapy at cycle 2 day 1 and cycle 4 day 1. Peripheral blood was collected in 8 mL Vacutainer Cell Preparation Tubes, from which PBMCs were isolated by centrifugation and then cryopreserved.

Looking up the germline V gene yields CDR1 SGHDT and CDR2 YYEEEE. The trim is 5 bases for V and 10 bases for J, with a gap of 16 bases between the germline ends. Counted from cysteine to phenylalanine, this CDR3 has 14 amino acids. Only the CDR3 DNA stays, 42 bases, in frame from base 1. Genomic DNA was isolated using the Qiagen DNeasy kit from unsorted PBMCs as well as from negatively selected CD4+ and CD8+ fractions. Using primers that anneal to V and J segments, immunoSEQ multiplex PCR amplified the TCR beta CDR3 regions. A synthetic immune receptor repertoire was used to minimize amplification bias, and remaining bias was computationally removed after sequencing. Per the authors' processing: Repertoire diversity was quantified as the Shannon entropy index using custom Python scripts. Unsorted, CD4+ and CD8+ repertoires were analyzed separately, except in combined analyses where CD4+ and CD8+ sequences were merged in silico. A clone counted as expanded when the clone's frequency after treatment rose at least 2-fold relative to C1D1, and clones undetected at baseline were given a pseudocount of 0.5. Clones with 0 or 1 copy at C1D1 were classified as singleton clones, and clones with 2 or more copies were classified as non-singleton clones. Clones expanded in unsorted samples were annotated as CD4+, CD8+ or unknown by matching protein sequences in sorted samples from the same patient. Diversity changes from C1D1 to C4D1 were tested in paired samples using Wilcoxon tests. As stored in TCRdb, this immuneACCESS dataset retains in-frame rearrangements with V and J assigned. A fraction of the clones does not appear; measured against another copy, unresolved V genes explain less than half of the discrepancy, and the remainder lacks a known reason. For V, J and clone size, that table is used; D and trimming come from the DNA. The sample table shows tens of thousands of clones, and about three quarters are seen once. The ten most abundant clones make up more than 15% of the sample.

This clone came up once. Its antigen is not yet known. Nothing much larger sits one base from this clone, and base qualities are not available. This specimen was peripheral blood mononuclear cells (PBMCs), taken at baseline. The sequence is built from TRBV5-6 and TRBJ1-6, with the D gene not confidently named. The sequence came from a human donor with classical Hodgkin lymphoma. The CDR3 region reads CASRLPDLGSPLHF. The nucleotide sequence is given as TGTGCCAGCAGACTACCCGATCTTGGCTCACCCCTCCACTTT.